These T cell receptor beta chains were read from a single sample in a study of blood T cell repertoires in COVID-19. Method: immunoSEQ multiplex PCR; TCRdb's copy keeps in-frame clones and lacks some. This sample carries approximately 210,000 clones, roughly 80% of them seen once, and the ten largest clones take about 12%. Sequencing input: PBMCs or T cells enriched from blood (not recorded which). These receptors were collected from a man aged 35 to 55 who had recovered from COVID-19. Each CDR3 is given with its conserved first and last residue. A D gene is named only where the DNA matches it firmly. Size is stated for part of the rows, as once, few or many counts, or as a class when the clone is expanded.

TRBV2	TRBJ1-1	TRBD1	few	TGTGCCAGCAGACGCCTTCTAGGACAGGCGAGGGTGGACACTGAAGCTTTCTTT	CASRRLLGQARVDTEAFF
TRBV12-3/TRBV12-4	TRBJ1-2	TRBD1	-	TGTGCCAGCAGTTTAGTACAGGGGTATGGCTACACCTTC	CASSLVQGYGYTF
TRBV19	TRBJ1-2	TRBD1	few	TGTGCCACTTCGGCACCGCCCGGACAGGAGGAGTCCTTC	CATSAPPGQEESF
TRBV29-1	TRBJ2-1	TRBD1	-	TGCAGCGTTGAAGCCCGACCACCTTTCTCCAGACAGGGGTCGACATACTACAATGAGCAGTTCTTC	CSVEARPPFSRQGSTYYNEQFF
TRBV3-1/TRBV3-2	TRBJ2-5	TRBD1	once	TGTGCCAGCAGCCTCGATGGGACAGGGGGCCAAGAGACCCAGTACTTC	CASSLDGTGGQETQYF
TRBV13	TRBJ2-1	-	-	TGTGCCAGCAGCTTACGTCCCCCCGCCTACAATGAGCAGTTCTTC	CASSLRPPAYNEQFF
TRBV6-5	TRBJ2-7	-	-	TGTGCCACCGCCGTAGTGGAGTCAAGCCACGAGCAGTACTTC	CATAVVESSHEQYF
TRBV18	TRBJ1-3	-	-	TGTGCCAGCTCACCAGTCCCGGGATCAGTACCTGGAAACACCATATATTTT	CASSPVPGSVPGNTIYF
TRBV3-1/TRBV3-2	TRBJ1-1	-	-	TGTGCCAGCAGCCAAGGACAGGACCTCAACACTGAAGCTTTCTTT	CASSQGQDLNTEAFF
TRBV20-1	TRBJ2-5	-	once	TGCAGTGCTAGTAATCCGGGACATCAAGAGACCCAGTACTTC	CSASNPGHQETQYF
TRBV21-1	TRBJ2-1	-	few	TGTGCCAGCAGCCCAGACAGGTTAAGACATAGCAATGAGCAGTTCTTC	CASSPDRLRHSNEQFF
TRBV4-3	TRBJ1-5	-	-	TGCGCCAGCAGCCAAGACCTTTTCTCAGGGCAGCCCCAGCATTTT	CASSQDLFSGQPQHF
TRBV7-9	TRBJ2-3	TRBD2	-	TGTGCCAGCAGCTTGGGACTAGCGGATTACACAGATACGCAGTATTTT	CASSLGLADYTDTQYF
TRBV28	TRBJ2-2	-	-	TGTGCCAGCAGTTCGGGAACCCACACCGGGGAGCTGTTTTTT	CASSSGTHTGELFF
TRBV30	TRBJ2-1	TRBD2	-	TGTGCCCGGGAGGGGGGGAGGAATGAGCAGTTCTTC	CAREGGRNEQFF
TRBV24-1	TRBJ1-1	TRBD1	-	TGTGCCACACAATCAGGGGGCGGGGAGTATACTGAAGCTTTCTTT	CATQSGGGEYTEAFF
TRBV7-9	TRBJ1-1	-	-	TGTGCCAGCAGCTTAGTTACAGGGAACACTGAAGCTTTCTTT	CASSLVTGNTEAFF
TRBV6-1	TRBJ2-7	-	once	TGTGCCAGCAGTGAGTCCCGGAGCACCTACGAGCAGTACTTC	CASSESRSTYEQYF
TRBV21-1	TRBJ2-5	-	-	TGTGCCAGCAGGATCCGGACAGGGGCGGAAGAGACCCAGTACTTC	CASRIRTGAEETQYF
TRBV28	TRBJ2-7	-	-	TGTGCCAGCAGTCGGGCGGGTCTGGTATACGAGCAGTACTTC	CASSRAGLVYEQYF
TRBV7-8	TRBJ2-3	-	-	TGTGCCAGCAGCTCACAGGGCACAGATACGCAGTATTTT	CASSSQGTDTQYF
TRBV7-8	TRBJ2-5	-	-	TGTGCCAGCAGCCTGGACAGACAAGAGACCCAGTACTTC	CASSLDRQETQYF
TRBV7-9	TRBJ2-7	-	-	TGTGCCAGCAGCTTATTCGACGGGAACTCCTACGAGCAGTACTTC	CASSLFDGNSYEQYF
TRBV27	TRBJ1-5	-	-	TGTGCCAGCAGTCCGACCGGACAGACCCCTTATAGCAATCAGCCCCAGCATTTT	CASSPTGQTPYSNQPQHF
TRBV6-6	TRBJ1-4	-	once	TGTGCCAGCAGTCGGATAGCGGATGAAAAACTGTTTTTT	CASSRIADEKLFF
TRBV4-1	TRBJ2-5	TRBD1	-	TGCGCCAGCAGCCTGAGCGGACAGGGCTGGACCCAGTACTTC	CASSLSGQGWTQYF